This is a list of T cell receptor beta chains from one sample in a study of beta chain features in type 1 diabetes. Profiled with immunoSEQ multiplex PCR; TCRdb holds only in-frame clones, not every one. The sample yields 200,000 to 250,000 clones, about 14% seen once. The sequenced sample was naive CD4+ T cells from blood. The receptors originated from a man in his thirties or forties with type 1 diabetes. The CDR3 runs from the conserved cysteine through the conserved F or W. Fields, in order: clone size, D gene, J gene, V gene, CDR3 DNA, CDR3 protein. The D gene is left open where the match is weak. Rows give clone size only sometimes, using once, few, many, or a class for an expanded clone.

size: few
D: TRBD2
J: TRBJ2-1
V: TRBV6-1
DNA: TGTGCCAGCATAGCTAGCGGGGGGATCCACGGGGGGCAGTTCTTC
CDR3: CASIASGGIHGGQFF

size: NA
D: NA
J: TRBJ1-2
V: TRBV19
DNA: TGTGCCAGTAGTATACGGCAGGGGAACTATGGCTACACCTTC
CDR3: CASSIRQGNYGYTF

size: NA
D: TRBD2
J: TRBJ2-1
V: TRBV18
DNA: TGTGCCAGCTCACCGCCTAGCGGGGTCTACAATGAGCAGTTCTTC
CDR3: CASSPPSGVYNEQFF

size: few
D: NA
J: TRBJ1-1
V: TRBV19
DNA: TGTGCCAGTAGTATCGGGGCGGGGGTAACTGAAGCTTTCTTT
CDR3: CASSIGAGVTEAFF

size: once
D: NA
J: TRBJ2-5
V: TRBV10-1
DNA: TGCGCCAGCAGCGAAGACAGCCAAGAGACCCAGTACTTC
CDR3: CASSEDSQETQYF

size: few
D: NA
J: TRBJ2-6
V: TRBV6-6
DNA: TGTGCCAGCAGTTCCCAGGGGTCCGGGGCCAACGTCCTGACTTTC
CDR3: CASSSQGSGANVLTF

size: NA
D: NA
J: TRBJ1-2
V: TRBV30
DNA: TGTGCCTGGAAAACTCAGGGTAGCTATGGCTACACCTTC
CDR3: CAWKTQGSYGYTF

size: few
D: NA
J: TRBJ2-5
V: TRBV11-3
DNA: TGTGCCAGCAGCTTAGGAGAAGAGACCCAGTACTTC
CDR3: CASSLGEETQYF

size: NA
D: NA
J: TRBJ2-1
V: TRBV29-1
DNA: TGCAGCGCCTCCAACCGGAGCTCCTACAATGAGCAGTTCTTC
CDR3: CSASNRSSYNEQFF

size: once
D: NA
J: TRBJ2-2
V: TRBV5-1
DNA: TGCGCCAGCAACCGACAGTCGAACACCGGGGAGCTGTTTTTT
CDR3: CASNRQSNTGELFF

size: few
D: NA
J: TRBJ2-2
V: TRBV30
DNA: TGTGCCTGGAGTTTCAGGGAGGCCGGGGAGCTGTTTTTT
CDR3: CAWSFREAGELFF

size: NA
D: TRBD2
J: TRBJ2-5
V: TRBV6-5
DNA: TGTGCCGCCGGCCTAGCGGGGGTCCAAGAGACCCAGTACTTC
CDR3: CAAGLAGVQETQYF

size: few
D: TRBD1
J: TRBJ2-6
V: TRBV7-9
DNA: TGTGCCAGCAGCCCCAGACAGGGTGGTAACTCTGGGGCCAACGTCCTGACTTTC
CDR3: CASSPRQGGNSGANVLTF

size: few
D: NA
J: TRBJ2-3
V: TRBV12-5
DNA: TGTGCTAGTGGTAACGAACCACAGGGAGATACGCAGTATTTT
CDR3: CASGNEPQGDTQYF

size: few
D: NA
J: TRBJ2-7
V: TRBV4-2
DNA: TGTGCCAGCAGCCAAGGATCGGGGGAGGCGGTCCACGAGCAGTACTTC
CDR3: CASSQGSGEAVHEQYF

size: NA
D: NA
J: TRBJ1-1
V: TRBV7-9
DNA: TGTGCCAGCAGCTTAGGACCCCTCCGACAGGCCCCGAGGAACACTGAAGCTTTCTTT
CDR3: CASSLGPLRQAPRNTEAFF

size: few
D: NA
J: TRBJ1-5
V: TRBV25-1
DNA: TGTGCCAGCCAGGCAGGAGGTTATAGCAATCAGCCCCAGCATTTT
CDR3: CASQAGGYSNQPQHF

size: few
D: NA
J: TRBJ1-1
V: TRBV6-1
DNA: TGTGCCAGCAGTATCCGGGACACCCGGCTGGCTTTCTTT
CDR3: CASSIRDTRLAFF

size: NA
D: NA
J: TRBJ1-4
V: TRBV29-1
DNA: TGCAGCGTTGCCGGGGCAGGGGAAGAAAAACTGTTTTTT
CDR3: CSVAGAGEEKLFF

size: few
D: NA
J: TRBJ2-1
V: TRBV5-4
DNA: TGTGCCAGCAGTACTCGGAGGGGAGACTCCTACAATGAGCAGTTCTTC
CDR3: CASSTRRGDSYNEQFF

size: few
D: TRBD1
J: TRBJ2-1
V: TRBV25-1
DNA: TGTGCCAGCAGCAACAGGGGCAATGAGCAGTTCTTC
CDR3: CASSNRGNEQFF

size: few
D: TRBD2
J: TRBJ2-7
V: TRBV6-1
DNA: TGTGCCAGCAGTGAAGGCGGGAGGGCCCGGAACGAGCAGTACTTC
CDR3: CASSEGGRARNEQYF

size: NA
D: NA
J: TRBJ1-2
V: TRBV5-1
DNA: TGCGCCAGCACTAAGACACTGAACTATGGCTACACCTTC
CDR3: CASTKTLNYGYTF

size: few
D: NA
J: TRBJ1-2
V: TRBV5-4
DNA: TGTGCCAGCAGCTTGCCAACTCCGGGTGGCGGGGGCTACACCTTC
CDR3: CASSLPTPGGGGYTF

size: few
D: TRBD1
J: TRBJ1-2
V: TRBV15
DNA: TGTGCCACCAGCAAAACCAGGGGACAGGGGAGGAGTATGGGGTATGGCTACACCTTC
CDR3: CATSKTRGQGRSMGYGYTF

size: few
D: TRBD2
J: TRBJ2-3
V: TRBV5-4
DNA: TGTGCCAGCAGCGTCGGGGGGCTAGCGGGAGGACTCTCCCCAGATACGCAGTATTTT
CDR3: CASSVGGLAGGLSPDTQYF

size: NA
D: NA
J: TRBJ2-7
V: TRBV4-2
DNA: TGTGCCAGCAGCCAATCCGGGAACTCCTACGAGCAGTACTTC
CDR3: CASSQSGNSYEQYF

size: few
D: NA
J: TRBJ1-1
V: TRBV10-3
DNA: TGTGCCATCAGTGTAAGCCAGGGAAACACTGAAGCTTTCTTT
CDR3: CAISVSQGNTEAFF

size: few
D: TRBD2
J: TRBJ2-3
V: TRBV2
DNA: TGTGCCAGCACGGGACTAGCGGGTCTGGGAACTAGCACAGATACGCAGTATTTT
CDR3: CASTGLAGLGTSTDTQYF